Following are 3 T cell receptor beta chains from one sample sequenced in a study of blood T cell repertoires in COVID-19. The method was immunoSEQ multiplex PCR; TCRdb's version includes in-frame clones alone and lacks a portion of them. The data hold about 160,000 clones, with approximately 87% observed a single time. The source material was PBMCs or T cells enriched from blood (not recorded which). The source of these receptors is a woman in her forties or fifties who had recovered from COVID-19.

The table lists this clone with a count of one. The chain uses TRBV7-9 and TRBJ2-1; no clear D. The CDR3 has 14 residues. V lost 5 bases and J 4 bases, leaving 12 bases between the germline ends. Germline V CDR1 and CDR2: SEHNR, FQNEAQ (reference sequence). The DNA for the CDR3 is TGTGCCAGCAGCACCCGAGGAAGGTACAATGAGCAGTTCTTC. Protein product: CASSTRGRYNEQFF.

The J gene is TRBJ2-2, the V gene TRBV5-5; possibly TRBD1 for D (5 bases). CDR1 and CDR2 from the germline V gene are SGHKS and YYEKEE (reference sequence). The ends were cut back, 0 bases at V and 4 bases at J, with 7 bases in the middle. The CDR3 is 14 residues long. CDR3 residues: CASSLGQFTGELFF. As DNA, the CDR3 is TGTGCCAGCAGCTTGGGACAGTTCACCGGGGAGCTGTTTTTT.

This clone came up once. The chain combines TRBV5-1 with TRBJ2-5; TRBD2 matches at 11 bases. The length of the CDR3 is 14 residues. Unmatched junction bases numbered 3, after V lost 4 bases and J lost 4 bases. Germline V gene data show CDR1 as SGHRS and CDR2 as YFSETQ. This CDR3 reads CASSAGTSGETQYF. CDR3 bases: TGCGCCAGCAGCGCAGGGACTAGCGGAGAGACCCAGTACTTC.